Sequencing of this T cell receptor (beta chain) was carried out in a study of molecular identifiers for immune sequencing clone quantification. This clonotype was recorded at least ten times. A single record per CDR3 protein comes from TCRdb applying MiXCR to the PCR reads. The sample carries just under 650,000 distinct CDR3 sequences, just under 20% recorded once. The CDR3 totals 16 residues. Germline V gene sequence: CDR1 SNHLY, CDR2 FYNNEI. V shed 5 bases, J shed 2 bases, and the junction held 4 bases outside the gene matches. The V call is TRBV2, the J call TRBJ2-3, with 13 positions matching TRBD2. The origin of this receptor is a human donor in good health. Some libraries in this study had Jurkat cell RNA spiked in. Input material: naive CD8+ T cells from blood, with Jurkat cell RNA spiked in. Sample subset: FACS-sorted CD8+CD4-CCR7+CD45RA+ naive T cells. The chain's CDR3 is CASSPGLAGLTDTQYF. The CDR3 DNA reads TGTGCCAGCAGTCCGGGACTAGCGGGGCTCACAGATACGCAGTATTTT.